Each of the 18 T cell receptor beta chains below was sequenced from the same sample in a study of T cell repertoires in cytomegalovirus infection. TCRdb reanalysed the reads using MiXCR and keeps one entry per CDR3 protein. Of roughly 140,000 distinct CDR3 sequences detected, about a quarter appear once; the ten largest clones hold around 9.9%. The sequenced sample was PBMCs. The receptors shown here come from a human donor in good health (CMV status not recorded). Some clones in this sample may be carry-over from other donors' samples.

This clonotype has just a few counts. V usage is TRBV7-3 and J usage is TRBJ2-7; the match to TRBD2 covers 9 bases. Per the germline V gene, CDR1 is SGHTA and CDR2 is FQGTGA. V was clipped by 5 bases and J by 6 bases; unmatched bases: 11. The CDR3 runs 15 residues. As DNA, the CDR3 is TGTGCCAGCAGCCCGGGACCGGGACTAGCTCCCGAGCAGTACTTC. It yields the protein CASSPGPGLAPEQYF.

This clonotype was recorded a few times. This chain connects TRBV24-1 to TRBJ2-6; no firm D call. The CDR3 is 14 amino acids. V was cut by 2 bases and J by 2 bases, with 3 bases left in between. Germline V CDR1 and CDR2: KGHDR, SFDVKD. This CDR3 reads CATSDYTGANVLTF. The DNA of the CDR3 is TGTGCCACCAGTGATTATACTGGGGCCAACGTCCTGACTTTC.

This sequence joins TRBV5-6 and TRBJ2-7, with D perhaps matching TRBD2 (6 bases). Looked up from germline, CDR1 is SGHDT and CDR2 is YYEEEE. Deletions cut 2 bases from V and 2 bases from J, with 8 bases between. There are 13 residues in the CDR3. CDR3 bases: TGTGCCAGCAGCTTTAGCGGAACCTACGAGCAGTACTTC. Its translation is CASSFSGTYEQYF.

This clonotype has just a few counts. The gene calls are TRBV14 and TRBJ2-3; 7 bases are shared with TRBD2. The CDR3 contains 18 residues. V shed 1 base and J 2 bases; nucleotides not matched to a gene: 12. The germline V gene encodes CDR1 SGHDN and CDR2 FVKESK. DNA of the CDR3: TGTGCCAGCAGCCAAGCGGATCGGGGGAGGGCTGTCACAGATACGCAGTATTTT. Amino acid sequence: CASSQADRGRAVTDTQYF. Combining the CDR3 with reference TRBV14 and TRBJ2-3 gives the whole variable domain EAGVTQFPSHSVIEKGQTVTLRCDPISGHDNLYWYRRVMGKEIKFLLHFVKESKQDESGMPNNRFLAERTGGTYSTLKVQPAELEDSGVYFCASSQADRGRAVTDTQYFGPGTRLTVL.

This clonotype came up a few times. The chain joins TRBV6-5 to TRBJ2-3; weak D call: TRBD1 (6 bases). Trimming pared 6 bases from V and 6 bases from J, leaving 10 bases between. The CDR3 consists of 12 residues. Per germline, CDR1 MNHEY and CDR2 SVGAGI. This CDR3 reads CASRAGVDTQYF. The CDR3 DNA is TGTGCCAGCAGAGCAGGGGTGGATACGCAGTATTTT.

This clonotype was counted ten times or more. The gene calls are TRBV7-2 and TRBJ1-1; D is unclear. V was clipped by 3 bases and J by 2 bases, with 10 bases between them. Germline V lookup: CDR1 SGHTA, CDR2 FQGNSA. This CDR3 is built from 14 residues. This CDR3 is CASSLSVGNTEAFF. DNA of the CDR3: TGTGCCAGCAGCTTGTCGGTAGGAAACACTGAAGCTTTCTTT.

This clonotype was detected many times. This sequence joins TRBV9 and TRBJ2-7, with D possibly being TRBD1 or TRBD2 (6 bases each). Germline V gene sequence: CDR1 SGDLS, CDR2 YYNGEE. Trimming cost V 5 bases and J 4 bases, with 19 bases left between them. This CDR3 region has 15 residues. DNA of the CDR3: TGTGCCAGCAGTCCGGAGGAGGGGGACTGGTACGAGCAGTACTTC. It encodes CASSPEEGDWYEQYF.

The chain joins TRBV6-5 to TRBJ2-7, with TRBD1 identical over 9 bases. V was pared by 2 bases and J by 3 bases, with 5 bases of the junction left unmatched. Per germline, CDR1 MNHEY and CDR2 SVGAGI. The CDR3 has 15 amino acids. The CDR3 coding sequence is TGTGCCAGCAGTTACGAAGGACAGGGGCTCTACGAGCAGTACTTC. Translated, it gives CASSYEGQGLYEQYF.

This clonotype was recorded many times. The chain combines TRBV7-6 with TRBJ1-2, with TRBD1 as a possible D gene (6 bases). The CDR3 totals 15 residues. In germline, CDR1 is SGHVS, CDR2 FNYEAQ. Deletions cut 4 bases from V and 0 bases from J, with 12 bases between. The CDR3: CASSSGTTTNYGYTF. In DNA form, the CDR3 reads TGTGCCAGCAGCTCCGGGACAACTACTAACTATGGCTACACCTTC.

This clonotype was observed a handful of times. A clone one base away is much larger, so this may be a read error. This chain joins TRBV7-2 and TRBJ2-1, with D unclear. CDR3 size: 13 residues. The germline V gene encodes CDR1 SGHTA and CDR2 FQGNSA. The CDR3: CARSLVALGEQFF. The CDR3 DNA sequence: TGTGCCCGCAGCTTAGTGGCCCTCGGGGAGCAGTTCTTC.

This clonotype was picked up a small number of times. V and J are TRBV12-3 or TRBV12-4 and TRBJ2-5, with D tentatively TRBD2 (6 bases). The CDR3 loop spans 14 amino acids. V lost 6 bases and J lost 3, with 14 bases in between. This chain's CDR3 is CASSRGKSEETQYF. CDR3 sequence (DNA): TGTGCCAGCAGCCGGGGGAAGAGCGAAGAGACCCAGTACTTC.

DNA for the CDR3: TGTGCCAGCAGCTTAAAAGGACAGAATTCACCCCTCCACTTT. Translation: CASSLKGQNSPLHF. The rearrangement uses TRBV7-3 and TRBJ1-6; D perhaps matches TRBD1 (6 bases). CDR3 size: 14 residues. The V end lost 1 base, the J end lost 7 bases, and 8 bases lay between the germline ends. Germline values: CDR1 SGHTA, CDR2 FQGTGA.

V is TRBV24-1 and J is TRBJ2-3, with 13 bases aligning to TRBD2. This CDR3 has 17 residues. V was pared by 3 bases and J by 5 bases, with 7 bases of the junction left unmatched. Germline V gives CDR1 KGHDR, CDR2 SFDVKD. CDR3 protein: CATSDPELAGGRDTQYF. The CDR3 DNA is TGTGCCACCAGTGATCCAGAACTAGCGGGGGGGCGAGATACGCAGTATTTT.

Only a few counts were recorded for this clonotype. The gene calls are TRBV4-1 and TRBJ2-5; 9 positions agree with TRBD2. Germline-derived CDR1 and CDR2 are MGHRA and YSYEKL. This CDR3 has 16 residues. After removal of 0 bases from V and 1 base from J, the junction contained 3 bases not matched to a gene. Here the CDR3 reads CASSQDLLAGQETQYF. CDR3 DNA sequence: TGCGCCAGCAGCCAAGATCTACTAGCGGGCCAAGAGACCCAGTACTTC.

Remarks on this clonotype: The junction does not match germline at one end; this may be a read error. V and J are TRBV7-8 and TRBJ1-4, with a possible D match to TRBD1 (6 bases). CDR3 length: 14 amino acids. CDR1 is SGHVS, CDR2 FQNEAQ, per germline. CDR3 DNA sequence: TGTGCCAGCAGCGTTGGGGGGCTTATTGAAAAACTGTTCTTT. Residues: CASSVGGLIEKLFF.

This sequence joins TRBV4-1 and TRBJ1-1, with 7 bases that match TRBD1. Unmatched junction bases numbered 3, after V lost 3 bases and J lost 2 bases. The CDR3 spans 14 residues. Germline V gene data show CDR1 as MGHRA and CDR2 as YSYEKL. The CDR3 spells CASSHRDSNTEAFF. CDR3 DNA: TGCGCCAGCAGCCATAGGGACAGCAACACTGAAGCTTTCTTT.

This clonotype was seen a handful of times. The chain employs TRBV14 and TRBJ2-2, with a tentative D call TRBD1 (5 bases). The CDR3 contains 15 residues. Germline lookup yields CDR1 SGHDN and CDR2 FVKESK. V was clipped by 4 bases and J by 2 bases, with 11 bases between them. CDR3: CASSLDRTNTGELFF. The CDR3 DNA reads as TGTGCCAGCAGCCTTGACAGAACAAACACCGGGGAGCTGTTTTTT.

The rearrangement links TRBV20-1 to TRBJ2-7; the match to TRBD2 covers 12 bases. In germline, CDR1 is DFQATT, CDR2 SNEGSKA (reference sequence). With V trimmed by 6 bases and J by 7 bases, 10 bases remained unmatched. This CDR3 comprises 14 residues. CDR3 sequence (DNA): TGCAGTGCGGAACCGGGACTAGCGGGTGGAGAGCAGTACTTC. Its protein is CSAEPGLAGGEQYF.